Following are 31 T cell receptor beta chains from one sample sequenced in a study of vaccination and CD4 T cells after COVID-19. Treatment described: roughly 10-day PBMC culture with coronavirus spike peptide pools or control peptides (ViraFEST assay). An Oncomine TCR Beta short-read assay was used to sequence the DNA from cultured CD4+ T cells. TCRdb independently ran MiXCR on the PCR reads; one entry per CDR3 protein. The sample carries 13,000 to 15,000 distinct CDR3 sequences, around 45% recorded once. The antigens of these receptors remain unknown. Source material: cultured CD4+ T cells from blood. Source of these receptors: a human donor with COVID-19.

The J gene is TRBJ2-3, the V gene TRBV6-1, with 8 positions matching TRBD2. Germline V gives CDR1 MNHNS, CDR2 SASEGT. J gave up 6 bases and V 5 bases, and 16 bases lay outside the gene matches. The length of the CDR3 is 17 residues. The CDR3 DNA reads TGTGCCAGCAGTCCCCGCGGGGGCAGCGGGGGAAGGGATACGCAGTATTTT. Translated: CASSPRGGSGGRDTQYF.

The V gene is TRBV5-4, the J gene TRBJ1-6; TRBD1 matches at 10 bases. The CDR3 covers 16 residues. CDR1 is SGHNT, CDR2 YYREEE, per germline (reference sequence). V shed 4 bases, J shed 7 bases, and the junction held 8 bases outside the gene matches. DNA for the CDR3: TGTGCCAGCAGCCCAGGGACAGGGGCGCAGAATTCACCCCTCCACTTT. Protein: CASSPGTGAQNSPLHF.

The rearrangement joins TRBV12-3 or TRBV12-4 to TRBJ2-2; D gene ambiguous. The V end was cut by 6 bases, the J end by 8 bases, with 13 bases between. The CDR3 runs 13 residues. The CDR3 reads CASSRYIVGELFF. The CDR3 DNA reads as TGTGCCAGCAGCCGTTATATTGTGGGGGAGCTGTTTTTT.

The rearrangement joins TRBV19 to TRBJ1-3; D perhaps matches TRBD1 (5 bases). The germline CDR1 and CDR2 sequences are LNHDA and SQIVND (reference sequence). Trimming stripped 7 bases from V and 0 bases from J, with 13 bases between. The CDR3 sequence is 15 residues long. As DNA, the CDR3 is TGTGCCAGTAACACAGGTTCCTACTCTGGAAACACCATATATTTT. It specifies CASNTGSYSGNTIYF.

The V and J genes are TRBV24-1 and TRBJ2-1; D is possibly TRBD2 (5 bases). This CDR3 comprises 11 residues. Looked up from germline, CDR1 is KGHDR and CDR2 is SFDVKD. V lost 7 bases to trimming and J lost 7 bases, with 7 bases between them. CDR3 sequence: CATSRGNEQFF. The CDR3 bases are TGTGCCACCAGCCGCGGGAATGAGCAGTTCTTC.

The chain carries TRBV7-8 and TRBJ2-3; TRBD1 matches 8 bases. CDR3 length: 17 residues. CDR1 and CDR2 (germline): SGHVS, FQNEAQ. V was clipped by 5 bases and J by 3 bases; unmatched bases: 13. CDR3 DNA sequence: TGTGCCAGCAGCCGCGGAGGTCGGGGACAGGTAACAGATACGCAGTATTTT. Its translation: CASSRGGRGQVTDTQYF.

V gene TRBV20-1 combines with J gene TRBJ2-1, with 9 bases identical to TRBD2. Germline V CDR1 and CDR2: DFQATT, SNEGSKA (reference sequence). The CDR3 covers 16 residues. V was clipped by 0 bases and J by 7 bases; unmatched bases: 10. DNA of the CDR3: TGCAGTGCTAGAGATCGGGTGCGGGGGGGCTTGAATGAGCAGTTCTTC. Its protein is CSARDRVRGGLNEQFF.

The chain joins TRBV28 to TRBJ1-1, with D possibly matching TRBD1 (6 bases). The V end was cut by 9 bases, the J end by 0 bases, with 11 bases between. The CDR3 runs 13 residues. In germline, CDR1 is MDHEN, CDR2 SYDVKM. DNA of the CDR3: TGTGCCAGTTCGACAGGAATGAACACTGAAGCTTTCTTT. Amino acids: CASSTGMNTEAFF.

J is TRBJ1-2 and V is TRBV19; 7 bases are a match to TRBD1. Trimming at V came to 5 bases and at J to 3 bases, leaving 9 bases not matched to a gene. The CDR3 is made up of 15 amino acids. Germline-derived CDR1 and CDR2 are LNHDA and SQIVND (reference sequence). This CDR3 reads CASSVWRDRDYGYTF. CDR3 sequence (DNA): TGTGCCAGTAGTGTTTGGAGGGACAGAGACTATGGCTACACCTTC.

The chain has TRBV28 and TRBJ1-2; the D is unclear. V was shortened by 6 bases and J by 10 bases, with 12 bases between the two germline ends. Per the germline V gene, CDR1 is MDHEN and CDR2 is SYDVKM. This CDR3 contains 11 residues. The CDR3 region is CASRIQRDYTF. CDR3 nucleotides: TGTGCCAGCAGAATACAGAGGGACTACACCTTC.

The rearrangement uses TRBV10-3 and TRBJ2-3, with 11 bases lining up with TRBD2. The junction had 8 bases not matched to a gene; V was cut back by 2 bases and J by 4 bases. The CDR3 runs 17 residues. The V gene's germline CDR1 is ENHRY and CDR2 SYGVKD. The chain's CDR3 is CAISEPTTSGGSDTQYF. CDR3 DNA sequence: TGTGCCATCAGTGAGCCAACTACTAGCGGGGGTTCAGATACGCAGTATTTT.

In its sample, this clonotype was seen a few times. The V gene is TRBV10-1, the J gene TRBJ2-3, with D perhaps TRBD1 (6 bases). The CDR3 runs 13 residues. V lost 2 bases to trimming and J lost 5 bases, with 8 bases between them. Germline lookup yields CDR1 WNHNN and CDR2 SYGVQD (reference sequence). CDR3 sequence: CASSETGRDTQYF. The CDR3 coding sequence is TGCGCCAGCAGTGAGACAGGGCGAGATACGCAGTATTTT.

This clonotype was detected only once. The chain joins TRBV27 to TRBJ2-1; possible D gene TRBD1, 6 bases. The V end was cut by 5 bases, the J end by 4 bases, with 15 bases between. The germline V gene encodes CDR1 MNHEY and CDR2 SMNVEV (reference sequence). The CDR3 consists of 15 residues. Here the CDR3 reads CASSPERGWYNEQFF. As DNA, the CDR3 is TGTGCCAGCAGTCCCGAGAGGGGGTGGTACAATGAGCAGTTCTTC.

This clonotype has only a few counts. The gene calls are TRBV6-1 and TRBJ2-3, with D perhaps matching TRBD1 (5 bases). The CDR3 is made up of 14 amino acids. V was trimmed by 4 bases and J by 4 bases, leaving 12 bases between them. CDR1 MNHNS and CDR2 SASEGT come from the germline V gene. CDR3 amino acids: CASSVQDGPDTQYF. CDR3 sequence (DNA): TGTGCCAGCAGTGTACAGGACGGGCCAGATACGCAGTATTTT.

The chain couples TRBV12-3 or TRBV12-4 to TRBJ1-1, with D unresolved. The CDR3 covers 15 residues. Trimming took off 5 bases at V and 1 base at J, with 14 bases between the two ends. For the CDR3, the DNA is TGTGCCAGCAGTGCTAGACTAGGAGGGAACACTGAAGCTTTCTTT. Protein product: CASSARLGGNTEAFF.

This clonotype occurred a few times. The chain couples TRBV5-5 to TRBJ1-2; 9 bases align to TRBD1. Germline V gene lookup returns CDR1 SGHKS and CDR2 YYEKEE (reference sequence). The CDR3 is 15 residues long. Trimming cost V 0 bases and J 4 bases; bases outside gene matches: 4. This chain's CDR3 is CASSLAVQGAYGYTF. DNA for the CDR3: TGTGCCAGCAGCTTGGCCGTACAGGGGGCCTATGGCTACACCTTC.

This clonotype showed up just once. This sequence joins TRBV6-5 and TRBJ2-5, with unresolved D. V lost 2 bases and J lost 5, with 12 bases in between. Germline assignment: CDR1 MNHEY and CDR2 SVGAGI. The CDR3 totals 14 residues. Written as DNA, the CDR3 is TGTGCCAGCAGTTACAGTGGTGGCTTCGAGACCCAGTACTTC. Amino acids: CASSYSGGFETQYF.

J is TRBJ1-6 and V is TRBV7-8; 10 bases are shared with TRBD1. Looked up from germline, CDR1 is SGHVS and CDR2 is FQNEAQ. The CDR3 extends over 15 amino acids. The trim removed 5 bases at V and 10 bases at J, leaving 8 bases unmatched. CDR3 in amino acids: CASSTGQGSFSPLHF. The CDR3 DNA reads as TGTGCCAGCAGCACGGGACAGGGGAGTTTCTCACCCCTCCACTTT.

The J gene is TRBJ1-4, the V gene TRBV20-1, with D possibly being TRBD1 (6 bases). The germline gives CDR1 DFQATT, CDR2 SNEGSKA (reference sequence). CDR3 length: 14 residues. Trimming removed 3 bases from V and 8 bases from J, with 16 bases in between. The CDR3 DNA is TGCAGTGCTAGTATGGGGGGGGCTACCGAAAAACTGTTTTTT. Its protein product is CSASMGGATEKLFF.

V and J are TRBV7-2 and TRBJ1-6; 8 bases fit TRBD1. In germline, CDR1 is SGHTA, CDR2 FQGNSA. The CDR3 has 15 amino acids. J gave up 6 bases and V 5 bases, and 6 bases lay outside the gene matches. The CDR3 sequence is CASSIRGQGNSPLHF. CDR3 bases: TGTGCCAGCAGCATCAGGGGGCAGGGTAATTCACCCCTCCACTTT.

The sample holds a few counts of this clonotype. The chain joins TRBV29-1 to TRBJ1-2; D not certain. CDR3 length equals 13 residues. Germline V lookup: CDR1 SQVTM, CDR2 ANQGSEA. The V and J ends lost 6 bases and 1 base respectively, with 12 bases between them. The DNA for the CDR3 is TGCAGCGTCGTACCCGGACGTAACTATGGCTACACCTTC. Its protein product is CSVVPGRNYGYTF.

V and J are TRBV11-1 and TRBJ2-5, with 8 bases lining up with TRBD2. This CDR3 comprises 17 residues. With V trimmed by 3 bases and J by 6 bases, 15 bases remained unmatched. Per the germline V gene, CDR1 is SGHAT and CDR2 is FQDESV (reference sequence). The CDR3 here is CASSLLPGLGSGQTQYF. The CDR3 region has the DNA TGTGCCAGCAGCTTGCTCCCGGGACTAGGGTCGGGGCAGACCCAGTACTTC. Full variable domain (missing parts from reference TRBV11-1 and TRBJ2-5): EAEVAQSPRYKITEKSQAVAFWCDPISGHATLYWYRQILGQGPELLVQFQDESVVDDSQLPKDRFSAERLKGVDSTLKIQPAELGDSAMYLCASSLLPGLGSGQTQYFGPGTRLLVL.

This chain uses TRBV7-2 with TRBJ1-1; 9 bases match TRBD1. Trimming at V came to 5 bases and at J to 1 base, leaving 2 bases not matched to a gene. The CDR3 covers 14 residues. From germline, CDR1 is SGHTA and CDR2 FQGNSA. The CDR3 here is CASSAGQGNTEAFF. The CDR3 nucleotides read TGTGCCAGCAGCGCGGGACAGGGGAACACTGAAGCTTTCTTT.

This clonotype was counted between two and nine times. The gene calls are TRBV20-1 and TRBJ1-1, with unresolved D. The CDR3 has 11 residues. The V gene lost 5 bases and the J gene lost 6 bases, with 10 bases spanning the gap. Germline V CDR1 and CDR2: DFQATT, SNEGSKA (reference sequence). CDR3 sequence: CSAEAGPEAFF. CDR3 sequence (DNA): TGCAGTGCTGAAGCCGGGCCTGAAGCTTTCTTT.

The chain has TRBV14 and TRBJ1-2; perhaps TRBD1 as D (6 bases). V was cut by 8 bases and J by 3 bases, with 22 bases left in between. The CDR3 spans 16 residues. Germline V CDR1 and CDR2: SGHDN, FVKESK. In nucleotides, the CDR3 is TGTGCCAGCGAGGCGCTGAGTTCTAGGGGGGACTATGGCTACACCTTC. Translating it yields CASEALSSRGDYGYTF. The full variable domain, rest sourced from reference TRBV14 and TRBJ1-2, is EAGVTQFPSHSVIEKGQTVTLRCDPISGHDNLYWYRRVMGKEIKFLLHFVKESKQDESGMPNNRFLAERTGGTYSTLKVQPAELEDSGVYFCASEALSSRGDYGYTFGSGTRLTVV.

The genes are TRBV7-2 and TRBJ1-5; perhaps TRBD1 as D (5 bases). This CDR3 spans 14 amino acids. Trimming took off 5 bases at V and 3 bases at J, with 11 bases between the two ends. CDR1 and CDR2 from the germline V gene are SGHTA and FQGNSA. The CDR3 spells CASSRLGDNQPQHF. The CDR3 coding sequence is TGTGCCAGCAGCCGGCTGGGGGACAATCAGCCCCAGCATTTT.

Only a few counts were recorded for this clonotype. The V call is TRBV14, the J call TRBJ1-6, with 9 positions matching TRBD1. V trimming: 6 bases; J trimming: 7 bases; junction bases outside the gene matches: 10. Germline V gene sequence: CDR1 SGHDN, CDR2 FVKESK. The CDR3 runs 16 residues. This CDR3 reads CASRERDRDPNSPLHF. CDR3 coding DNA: TGTGCCAGCAGGGAACGGGACAGGGATCCGAATTCACCCCTCCACTTT.

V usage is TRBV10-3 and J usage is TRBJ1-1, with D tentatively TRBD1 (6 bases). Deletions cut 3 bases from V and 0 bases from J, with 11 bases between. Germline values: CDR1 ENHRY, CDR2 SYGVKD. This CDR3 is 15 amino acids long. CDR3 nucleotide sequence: TGTGCCATCAGTGACTGGACAGACATGAACACTGAAGCTTTCTTT. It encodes CAISDWTDMNTEAFF.

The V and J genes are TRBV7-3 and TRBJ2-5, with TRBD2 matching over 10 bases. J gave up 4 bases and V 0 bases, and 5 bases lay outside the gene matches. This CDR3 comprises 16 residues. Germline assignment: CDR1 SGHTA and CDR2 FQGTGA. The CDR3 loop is CASSLTGSGGAETQYF. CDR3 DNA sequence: TGTGCCAGCAGCTTAACGGGAAGCGGGGGGGCAGAGACCCAGTACTTC.

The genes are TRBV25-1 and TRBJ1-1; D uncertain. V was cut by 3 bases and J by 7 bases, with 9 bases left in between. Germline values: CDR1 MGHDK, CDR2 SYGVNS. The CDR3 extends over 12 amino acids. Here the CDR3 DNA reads TGTGCCAGCAGTGATCTTCTATTTGAAGCTTTCTTT. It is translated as CASSDLLFEAFF. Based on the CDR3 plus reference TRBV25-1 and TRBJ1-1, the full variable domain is EADIYQTPRYLVIGTGKKITLECSQTMGHDKMYWYQQDPGMELHLIHYSYGVNSTEKGDLSSESTVSRIRTEHFPLTLESARPSHTSQYLCASSDLLFEAFFGQGTRLTVV.

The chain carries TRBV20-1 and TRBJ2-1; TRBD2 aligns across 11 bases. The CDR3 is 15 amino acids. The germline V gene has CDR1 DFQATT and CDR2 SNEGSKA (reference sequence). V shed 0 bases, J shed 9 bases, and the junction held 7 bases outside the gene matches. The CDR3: CSAREASGGRSEQFF. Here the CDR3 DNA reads TGCAGTGCTAGAGAGGCTAGCGGGGGGAGGTCTGAGCAGTTCTTC.